The 13 T cell receptor beta chains listed next were all sequenced from one sample in a study of siplizumab effects on memory and regulatory T cells (dated by TCRdb to between 2018 and 2021). The library was built by means of the immunoSEQ multiplex PCR assay. TCRdb holds this immuneACCESS table with in-frame rearrangements only. Some clones are missing; in checked studies, unresolved V genes explain under half, and the rest has no known cause. Within this sample are fewer than 120,000 clones, with around 90% of them counted one time only. 1% to 1.5% of the sample goes to the ten largest clones. The sequenced sample was CD4+ T cells sorted from blood. These receptors all stem from a human donor in good health.

V is TRBV6-6 and J is TRBJ2-1; unclear D gene. Germline CDR1 is MNHNY and CDR2 is SVGAGI (reference sequence). The CDR3 has 12 amino acids. Trimming took 4 bases from V and 8 from J, leaving 9 bases between them. The CDR3 nucleotides read TGTGCCAGCAGTTCTTACCGGGATGAGCAGTTCTTC. Residues: CASSSYRDEQFF.

V and J are TRBV25-1 and TRBJ1-2; TRBD1 aligns across 11 bases. The CDR3 extends over 17 amino acids. With 3 bases clipped from V and 5 bases from J, the junction kept 11 bases outside the gene matches. Germline V gives CDR1 MGHDK, CDR2 SYGVNS. The DNA for the CDR3 is TGTGCCAGCAGTGATCAATCCGGGACAGGGGGTCGGTATGGCTACACCTTC. As protein: CASSDQSGTGGRYGYTF.

The chain carries TRBV6-5 and TRBJ1-5; D call uncertain. Germline CDR1 reads MNHEY; CDR2 reads SVGAGI. The V and J ends lost 2 bases and 0 bases respectively, with 8 bases between them. The CDR3 runs 15 residues. The CDR3 is CASSYDNYSNQPQHF. The CDR3 nucleotides read TGTGCCAGCAGTTACGACAACTATAGCAATCAGCCCCAGCATTTT.

V gene TRBV29-1 combines with J gene TRBJ2-3, with TRBD2 matching 7 bases. From germline, CDR1 is SQVTM and CDR2 ANQGSEA. V dropped 4 bases and J dropped 1; count of bases not matched to a gene: 5. The CDR3 loop spans 14 amino acids. The CDR3 region is CSVAAGVRTDTQYF. In DNA, the CDR3 is TGCAGCGTTGCTGCGGGGGTGCGCACAGATACGCAGTATTTT.

The genes are TRBV18 and TRBJ1-1; D gene uncertain. The CDR3 spans 13 residues. Per germline, CDR1 KGHSH and CDR2 LQKENI. Trimming stripped 6 bases from V and 1 base from J, with 9 bases between. This CDR3 is CASSPDSNTEAFF. The DNA of the CDR3 is TGTGCCAGCTCCCCCGACTCGAACACTGAAGCTTTCTTT.

This clone showed up just a few times. The CDR3 loop is CASSLVFSQGGSGANVLTF. The CDR3 DNA reads as TGCGCCAGCAGCTTGGTTTTTTCGCAGGGCGGCTCTGGGGCCAACGTCCTGACTTTC. V usage is TRBV5-1 and J usage is TRBJ2-6; a weak D match, TRBD1 (5 bases). Germline CDR1 reads SGHRS; CDR2 reads YFSETQ. V was cut by 0 bases and J by 0 bases, with 16 bases left in between. The CDR3 is 19 residues long. Looking up the rest from reference TRBV5-1 and TRBJ2-6 gives the full variable domain: KAGVTQTPRYLIKTRGQQVTLSCSPISGHRSVSWYQQTPGQGLQFLFEYFSETQRNKGNFPGRFSGRQFSNSRSEMNVSTLELGDSALYLCASSLVFSQGGSGANVLTFGAGSRLTVL.

The chain joins TRBV6-5 to TRBJ1-6; 8 nucleotides line up with TRBD1. V was clipped by 6 bases and J by 9 bases; unmatched bases: 7. The CDR3 loop spans 14 amino acids. CDR1 is MNHEY, CDR2 SVGAGI, per germline. CDR3 loop: CASRGQGEVSPLHF. CDR3 coding DNA: TGTGCCAGCAGAGGACAGGGTGAAGTTTCACCCCTCCACTTT.

The CDR3 sequence is CASSPSRGTSGGEYQETQYF. CDR3 coding DNA: TGTGCCAGCTCACCTTCAAGAGGGACTAGCGGGGGAGAGTACCAAGAGACCCAGTACTTC. This chain connects TRBV18 to TRBJ2-5; TRBD2 agrees at 14 bases. Germline CDR1 and CDR2: KGHSH and LQKENI. Trimming cost V 3 bases and J 0 bases; bases outside gene matches: 12. The CDR3 spans 20 residues.

The chain carries TRBV4-1 and TRBJ2-5, with D possibly matching TRBD1 (5 bases). This CDR3 contains 14 residues. CDR1 and CDR2 from the germline V gene are MGHRA and YSYEKL. V gave up 2 bases and J gave up 5 bases, with 12 bases separating them. The CDR3 DNA is TGCGCCAGCAGCCAAAGGCAGGGCGTGGAGACCCAGTACTTC. Amino acids: CASSQRQGVETQYF.

The chain couples TRBV18 to TRBJ2-7; 11 bases align to TRBD2. There are 14 residues in the CDR3. V shed 2 bases, J shed 6 bases, and the junction held 3 bases outside the gene matches. Germline CDR1 is KGHSH and CDR2 is LQKENI. The CDR3 DNA follows: TGTGCCAGCTCACCAACTAGCGGGAGCCGCGAGCAGTACTTC. It specifies CASSPTSGSREQYF.

The chain links TRBV9 to TRBJ2-5; the D gene is possibly TRBD1 (5 bases). The germline V gene has CDR1 SGDLS and CDR2 YYNGEE. The CDR3 contains 14 residues. V was pared by 0 bases and J by 5 bases, with 11 bases between. DNA for the CDR3: TGTGCCAGCAGCGTAGATTCAGGGCGGGAGACCCAGTACTTC. Amino acids: CASSVDSGRETQYF.

This clone was seen just once. The chain links TRBV7-8 to TRBJ2-7, with D unclear. Germline V gene data show CDR1 as SGHVS and CDR2 as FQNEAQ. With 5 bases removed from V and 2 bases from J, the gap between germline ends came to 16 bases. This CDR3 has 15 amino acids. The CDR3 coding sequence is TGTGCCAGCAGCATTAGCCGATTGTACGCCTACGAGCAGTACTTC. This gives the protein CASSISRLYAYEQYF.

The gene calls are TRBV14 and TRBJ1-2, with TRBD1 as a possible D gene (5 bases). This CDR3 is 16 amino acids long. Germline CDR1 and CDR2: SGHDN and FVKESK. Trimming removed 1 base from V and 4 bases from J, with 16 bases in between. Here the CDR3 DNA reads TGTGCCAGCAGCCAAGGGCTGGGCCCGAGGGGCTATGGCTACACCTTC. It specifies CASSQGLGPRGYGYTF. The full variable domain, completed using reference TRBV14 and TRBJ1-2, is EAGVTQFPSHSVIEKGQTVTLRCDPISGHDNLYWYRRVMGKEIKFLLHFVKESKQDESGMPNNRFLAERTGGTYSTLKVQPAELEDSGVYFCASSQGLGPRGYGYTFGSGTRLTVV.